This T cell receptor (beta chain) was captured by sequencing in a study of T cell repertoires in cytomegalovirus infection. TCRdb re-derived calls from the reads in MiXCR, one entry per CDR3 protein. The repertoire has roughly 600,000 distinct CDR3 sequences, approximately 24% of them found once; the top ten carry 6.5% to 10%. The CDR3 is made up of 16 amino acids. V shed 7 bases, J shed 0 bases, and the junction held 5 bases outside the gene matches. The V gene is TRBV12-3 or TRBV12-4, the J gene TRBJ2-2; 10 bases fit TRBD2. Sequencing was performed on CD8+ T cells from PBMCs. This TCR came from a human donor in good health (CMV status not recorded). Some clones in this sample may be carry-over from other donors' samples. The CDR3 bases are TGTGCCAGCATCTCTAGCGGGGGAACGAACACCGGGGAGCTGTTTTTT. It codes for CASISSGGTNTGELFF.